Below are 10 T cell receptor beta chains sequenced from a single sample in a study of glioma-infiltrating T cells after dendritic cell vaccination. Profiled with immunoSEQ multiplex PCR; TCRdb holds only in-frame clones, not every one. The sample consists of 80,000 to 100,000 clones, approximately 80% of them appearing once. Time point specified: after dendritic cell vaccination, including at tumor progression/relapse. The material sequenced was blood, taken after dendritic cell vaccination. The receptors were gathered from a human donor with glioblastoma.

This clone has more than one count but fewer than ten. V is TRBV5-1 and J is TRBJ1-5; TRBD1 matches 7 bases. V was pared by 4 bases and J by 3 bases, with 4 bases of the junction left unmatched. The length of the CDR3 is 14 residues. Germline CDR1 and CDR2: SGHRS and YFSETQ. CDR3 nucleotides: TGCGCCAGCAGCCCGACAGGGAACAATCAGCCCCAGCATTTT. Amino acids: CASSPTGNNQPQHF.

The V call is TRBV28, the J call TRBJ1-2; 7 nucleotides align to TRBD1. This CDR3 spans 14 amino acids. The ends lost 7 bases at V and 7 bases at J; junction bases unmatched: 12. The germline CDR1 and CDR2 sequences are MDHEN and SYDVKM. The chain's CDR3 is CASNVADRAFGYTF. The CDR3 region has the DNA TGTGCCAGCAATGTGGCAGACAGGGCTTTTGGCTACACCTTC.

The chain employs TRBV30 and TRBJ2-7; no firm D call. The CDR3 extends over 11 amino acids. Germline V gene lookup returns CDR1 GTSNPN and CDR2 SVGIG (reference sequence). V shed 0 bases and J shed 6 bases, with 6 bases lying between them. The chain's CDR3 is CAWSVLTEQYF. CDR3 coding DNA: TGTGCCTGGAGTGTACTCACCGAGCAGTACTTC. Full variable domain (rest looked up from reference TRBV30 and TRBJ2-7): SQTIHQWPATLVQPVGSPLSLECTVEGTSNPNLYWYRQAAGRGLQLLFYSVGIGQISSEVPQNLSASRPQDRQFILSSKKLLLSDSGFYLCAWSVLTEQYFGPGTRLTVT.

The V gene is TRBV6-5, the J gene TRBJ2-7; weak D call: TRBD2 (6 bases). Germline V gene data show CDR1 as MNHEY and CDR2 as SVGAGI. The V gene lost 5 bases and the J gene lost 3 bases, with 17 bases spanning the gap. The CDR3 is made up of 15 amino acids. The CDR3 DNA reads as TGTGCCAGCAGTATCGAAACGGGGGACCTCTACGAGCAGTACTTC. Its translation: CASSIETGDLYEQYF.

CDR3 nucleotides: TGTGCCAGCAGCATGACAGGGTCGGGAAAACTGTTTTTT. Translating gives CASSMTGSGKLFF. The rearrangement links TRBV5-6 to TRBJ1-4; 7 bases agree with TRBD1. The CDR3 extends over 13 amino acids. The V segment lost 4 bases and the J segment 10 bases; nucleotides outside the gene matches: 7. Germline CDR1 is SGHDT and CDR2 is YYEEEE.

CDR3 loop: CASSLNAANRGSEAFF. In nucleotides, the CDR3 is TGTGCCAGCAGCTTAAACGCGGCCAACAGGGGGTCTGAAGCTTTCTTT. This chain connects TRBV7-8 to TRBJ1-1; 8 nucleotides agree with TRBD1. This CDR3 contains 16 residues. The J segment lost 6 bases and the V segment lost 2 bases, leaving 11 bases of the junction unmatched. Germline lookup yields CDR1 SGHVS and CDR2 FQNEAQ.

This sequence joins TRBV2 and TRBJ1-1, with 7 positions matching TRBD1. Per germline, CDR1 SNHLY and CDR2 FYNNEI. The V and J ends lost 3 bases and 11 bases, in that order; junction bases with no gene match: 12. This CDR3 region has 14 residues. CDR3 coding DNA: TGTGCCAGCAGTGACCGTCGACAGGGTTTGGGCGCTTTCTTT. Translated: CASSDRRQGLGAFF.

CDR3 in DNA: TGTGCCAGCAGCTTAGGCCATTCCTACGAGCAGTACTTC. Its translation: CASSLGHSYEQYF. V gene TRBV13 combines with J gene TRBJ2-7; D uncertain. The CDR3 has 13 amino acids. V was trimmed by 0 bases and J by 1 base, leaving 4 bases between them. The germline gives CDR1 PRHDT, CDR2 FYEKMQ (reference sequence). Complete variable domain (other parts from reference TRBV13 and TRBJ2-7): AAGVIQSPRHLIKEKRETATLKCYPIPRHDTVYWYQQGPGQDPQFLISFYEKMQSDKGSIPDRFSAQQFSDYHSELNMSSLELGDSALYFCASSLGHSYEQYFGPGTRLTVT.

The chain employs TRBV5-1 and TRBJ1-5; D remains ambiguous. V was cut by 1 base and J by 4 bases, with 9 bases left in between. Per the germline V gene, CDR1 is SGHRS and CDR2 is YFSETQ. CDR3 size: 14 residues. The CDR3 here is CASSLTPENQPQHF. Here the CDR3 DNA reads TGCGCCAGCAGCTTGACGCCAGAAAATCAGCCCCAGCATTTT. Based on the CDR3 plus reference TRBV5-1 and TRBJ1-5, the full variable domain is KAGVTQTPRYLIKTRGQQVTLSCSPISGHRSVSWYQQTPGQGLQFLFEYFSETQRNKGNFPGRFSGRQFSNSRSEMNVSTLELGDSALYLCASSLTPENQPQHFGDGTRLSIL.

V and J are TRBV10-3 and TRBJ1-1; the match to TRBD1 covers 7 bases. CDR1 is ENHRY and CDR2 is SYGVKD in the germline V gene. The CDR3 covers 15 residues. V was clipped by 3 bases and J by 4 bases; unmatched bases: 8. This CDR3 reads CAISDHRGGGTEAFF. The CDR3 nucleotides are TGTGCCATCAGTGACCACAGGGGCGGTGGCACTGAAGCTTTCTTT.